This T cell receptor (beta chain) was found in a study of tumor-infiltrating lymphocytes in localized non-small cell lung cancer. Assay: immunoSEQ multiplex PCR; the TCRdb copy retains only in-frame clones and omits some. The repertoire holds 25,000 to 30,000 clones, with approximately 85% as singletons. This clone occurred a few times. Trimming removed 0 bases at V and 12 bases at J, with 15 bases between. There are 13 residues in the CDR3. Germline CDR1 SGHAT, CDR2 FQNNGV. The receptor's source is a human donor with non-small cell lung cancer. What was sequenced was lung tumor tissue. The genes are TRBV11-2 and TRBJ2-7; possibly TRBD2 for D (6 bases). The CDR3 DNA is TGTGCCAGCAGCTTAGATCTTGGGGGGACCCCGTACTTC. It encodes CASSLDLGGTPYF.